The TCR beta chain under discussion was sequenced for a study of cytomegalovirus exposure and HLA in healthy donors. Overall study results and limits: Clonal expansion was found to be greater in HLA-associated TCR beta chains than in equally common others in a later analysis. Cytomegalovirus-associated TCR beta chains were listed, numbering around 150. It was only CMV serostatus that was available as immune exposure information. Fewer N-insertions than the roughly 700-donor mean were reportedly shown by an Asian-associated ancestry cluster in a later analysis.

This CDR3 region has 13 residues. Germline V CDR1 and CDR2: MNHEY, SMNVEV (reference sequence). V gave up 5 bases and J gave up 5 bases; unmatched junction bases: 4. Comment on this clone: Its target is not known.

The PCR ran on 60 Vbeta and 13 Jbeta primers. TCRdb's table, derived via immunoSEQ multiplex PCR, lists solely in-frame clones and lacks some. The sample has about 300,000 clones; about nine tenths are singletons. V and J are TRBV27 and TRBJ2-7, with 9 bases matching TRBD1. The sample comprised PBMCs. The TCR was taken from a man aged 35 to 55 in good health and CMV-seropositive. The DNA for the CDR3 is TGTGCCAGCAGTGGGGGGGACAGGGACGAGCAGTACTTC. It is translated as CASSGGDRDEQYF.